This T cell receptor (beta chain) was recovered during a study of regulatory T cells in long-lasting Graves disease. Investigators prepared the TCR beta libraries by applying iRepertoire HTBI primers and Arm-PCR of CDR3 regions. TCRdb reprocessed the multiplex PCR reads with MiXCR, giving one entry per CDR3 protein. The data contain about 450,000 distinct CDR3 sequences, around 20% of them seen just once; the ten biggest clones take up roughly 28%. CDR3 length: 15 amino acids. V was trimmed by 2 bases and J by 1 base, leaving 6 bases between them. The V gene's germline CDR1 is MGHRA and CDR2 YSYEKL. This clonotype was seen repeatedly, ten times or more. Time point meaning: persistent/refractory GD, antithyroid drugs over 5 years with positive TRAb. Extracted RNA from PBMCs served as the source of the TCR library.

Sequences were derived from peripheral blood mononuclear cells (PBMCs), sampled when the disease was refractory, from a patient treated with antithyroid drugs. The receptor was derived from a female donor with Graves disease. The chain has TRBV4-1 and TRBJ2-6; TRBD1 might be the D (6 bases). The chain's CDR3 is CASSQQGSGANVLTF. CDR3 coding DNA: TGCGCCAGCAGCCAACAGGGGTCTGGGGCCAACGTCCTGACTTTC.